This T cell receptor beta chain was retrieved from a study of breast tumors, draining lymph nodes, adjacent tissues. General study results and limits: Most tumor T cells seemingly derive from lymph node, then expand in tumor. Compared with basal-like, luminal-like tumors shared significantly more repertoire with nontumor tissue.

TCRdb redid the calling of the multiplex PCR reads with MiXCR, one entry per CDR3 protein. This table has approximately 230,000 distinct CDR3 sequences, 30% to 35% appearing once. Axillary draining lymph nodes of breast cancer patients supplied the node samples. This clonotype was found many times. What it binds is not known. This CDR3 contains 13 residues. The germline gives CDR1 DFQATT, CDR2 SNEGSKA (reference sequence). The V end was cut by 5 bases, the J end by 8 bases, with 18 bases between. The clonotype was recovered from a female donor with breast cancer. Some clones in this sample may be carry-over from other donors' samples. The chain couples TRBV20-1 to TRBJ1-2; D perhaps matches TRBD1 (6 bases). What was sequenced was axillary lymph node tissue. DNA for the CDR3: TGCAGTGCTGACCGGGGGGGCGCGGGGGGCTACACCTTC. Encoded protein: CSADRGGAGGYTF.